This section outlines one TCR beta chain sequence together with its context. The authors reverse transcribed roughly 0.5 to 1 ug RNA with random hexamers. TCRdb processed the immunoSEQ multiplex PCR reads anew with MiXCR; each CDR3 protein has one entry. The table has 100,000 to 150,000 distinct CDR3 sequences, roughly 76% seen once. The entry originates in a study of CD8 T cells in Susac syndrome. FACS was used to enrich TEMRA cells, whereas the CD8+ and CD4+ T cells were obtained by negative isolation. Germline CDR1 SNHLY, CDR2 FYNNEI. V lost 10 bases to trimming and J lost 0 bases, with 16 bases between them. This CDR3 region has 15 residues.

The source is a human donor with multiple sclerosis. Sequencing was carried out using CD8+ T cells from PBMCs. V is TRBV2 and J is TRBJ1-3; D may be TRBD1 (5 bases). The chain's CDR3 is CATLPTAYSGNTIYF. The DNA for the CDR3 is TGTGCCACCCTCCCGACAGCCTACTCTGGAAACACCATATATTTT. The variable domain in full, with the rest retrieved from reference TRBV2 and TRBJ1-3, is EPEVTQTPSHQVTQMGQEVILRCVPISNHLYFYWYRQILGQKVEFLVSFYNNEISEKSEIFDDQFSVERPDGSNFTLKIRSTKLEDSAMYFCATLPTAYSGNTIYFGEGSWLTVV.